This T cell receptor (beta chain) came from a study of PD-L1 blockade in urothelial cancer. Study context: Patients began atezolizumab, 1,200 mg intravenously every 3 weeks, in about 2014. Blood drawn 3 weeks (second dose) and 6 weeks after treatment start was analyzed.

Every PCR was spiked with synthetic TCR analog templates. The protocol was immunoSEQ multiplex PCR, while the TCRdb copy is restricted to in-frame clones and leaves out a portion. The table shows about 52,000 clones, with approximately 72% occurring only once. Sample time point: pretreatment peripheral blood. The CDR3 is 16 amino acids. Trimming removed 4 bases at V and 2 bases at J, with 18 bases between. Germline V lookup: CDR1 SGHNT, CDR2 YYREEE (reference sequence). The input for sequencing was PBMCs, taken around atezolizumab (anti-PD-L1) treatment. This TCR came from a man between 65 and 79 years old with urothelial cancer. The rearrangement uses TRBV5-4 and TRBJ1-2, with TRBD1 as a possible D gene (6 bases). The DNA of the CDR3 is TGTGCCAGCAGCCCGGGGGGGCTGCAGGGGAACTATGGCTACACCTTC. The encoded protein is CASSPGGLQGNYGYTF. Drawing the rest from reference TRBV5-4 and TRBJ1-2, the complete variable domain is ETGVTQSPTHLIKTRGQQVTLRCSSQSGHNTVSWYQQALGQGPQFIFQYYREEENGRGNFPPRFSGLQFPNYSSELNVNALELDDSALYLCASSPGGLQGNYGYTFGSGTRLTVV.